This TCR beta chain stems from a study of regulatory T cells in long-lasting Graves disease. General observations from the study: Patients whose Graves' disease persisted exhibited lower TCR diversity than those newly diagnosed.

In its sample, this clonotype was seen many times. Antigen: not known. TCR beta libraries were built with iRepertoire HTBI primers and Arm-PCR of CDR3 regions. TCRdb passed the multiplex PCR reads through MiXCR, listing each CDR3 protein once. The sample carries 300,000 to 400,000 distinct CDR3 sequences, about 16% recorded once. Time point here: newly diagnosed GD, antithyroid drugs for less than 3 months. The TCR library was prepared using RNA isolated from PBMCs. Each of the patients was recruited from an endocrinology department situated in Xi'an, China. CDR1 is MNHEY and CDR2 is SVGEGT in the germline V gene. Unmatched junction bases numbered 4, after V lost 2 bases and J lost 4 bases. CDR3 length: 14 amino acids.

Source: peripheral blood mononuclear cells (PBMCs), taken at new diagnosis, from a patient treated with antithyroid drugs. The sequence was obtained from a female donor with Graves disease. V is TRBV6-2 or TRBV6-3 and J is TRBJ1-2, with 7 bases identical to TRBD1. The CDR3 protein is CASSYETGTYGYTF. CDR3 nucleotide sequence: TGTGCCAGCAGTTACGAGACAGGGACCTATGGCTACACCTTC.